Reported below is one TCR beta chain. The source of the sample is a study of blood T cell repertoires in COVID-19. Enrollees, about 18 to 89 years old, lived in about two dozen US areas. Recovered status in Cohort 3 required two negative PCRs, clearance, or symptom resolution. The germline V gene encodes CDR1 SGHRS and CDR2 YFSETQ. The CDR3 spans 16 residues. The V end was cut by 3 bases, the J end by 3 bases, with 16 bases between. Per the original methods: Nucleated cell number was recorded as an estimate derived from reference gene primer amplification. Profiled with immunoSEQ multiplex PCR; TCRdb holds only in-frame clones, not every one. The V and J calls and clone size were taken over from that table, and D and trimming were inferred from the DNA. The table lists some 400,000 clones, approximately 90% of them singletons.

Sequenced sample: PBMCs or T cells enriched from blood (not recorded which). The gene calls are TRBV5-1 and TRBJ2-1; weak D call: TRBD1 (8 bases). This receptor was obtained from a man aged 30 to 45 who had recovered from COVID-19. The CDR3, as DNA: TGCGCCAGCAGCTCGGGAGGACAGGGAGGCTACAATGAGCAGTTCTTC. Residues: CASSSGGQGGYNEQFF.